The 32 T cell receptor beta chains below were found in one sample sequenced in a study of Ad26.COV2.S vaccination and SARS-CoV-2 variants. The table came from immunoSEQ multiplex PCR; TCRdb's copy has only in-frame clones and leaves some out. The sample contains some 640,000 clones, about 90% of which appear only once. Noted treatment: some 19 received Ad26.COV2.S at low or high dose, single or two shots; several received placebo; per-sample allocation not given. Sampling happened 63 days after the first vaccine or placebo injection. Specimen: peripheral blood, collected in a trial of Ad26.COV2.S vaccine versus placebo. These receptors came from a person aged 18-60 years who received the Ad26.COV2.S COVID-19 vaccine or a placebo.

The V and J genes are TRBV6-2 or TRBV6-3 and TRBJ2-7; 8 bases match TRBD1. J lost 7 bases, V lost 6 bases, and 11 bases had no gene match. Looked up from germline, CDR1 is MNHEY and CDR2 is SVGEGT. This CDR3 contains 14 residues. The CDR3 DNA reads as TGTGCCAGCAGCGGTAGGACAGGGCCTAGTGAGCAGTACTTC. Its translation: CASSGRTGPSEQYF.

The CDR3 sequence: CASSQPTSGAEETQYF. In DNA, the CDR3 is TGTGCCAGCAGCCAGCCGACTAGCGGGGCTGAAGAGACCCAGTACTTC. This rearrangement joins TRBV13 to TRBJ2-5; 11 bases agree with TRBD2. The CDR3 totals 16 residues. Trimming removed 5 bases from V and 3 bases from J; junction bases left unmatched: 8. Germline assignment: CDR1 PRHDT and CDR2 FYEKMQ (reference sequence). Variable domain in full (rest from reference TRBV13 and TRBJ2-5): AAGVIQSPRHLIKEKRETATLKCYPIPRHDTVYWYQQGPGQDPQFLISFYEKMQSDKGSIPDRFSAQQFSDYHSELNMSSLELGDSALYFCASSQPTSGAEETQYFGPGTRLLVL.

There are a few counts of this clone. The V and J genes are TRBV14 and TRBJ1-1; D is ambiguous. V was pared by 2 bases and J by 0 bases, with 4 bases between. The CDR3 has 13 residues. Germline-derived CDR1 and CDR2 are SGHDN and FVKESK. CDR3 bases: TGTGCCAGCAGCCAAAGATTGAACACTGAAGCTTTCTTT. This codes for CASSQRLNTEAFF.

The chain is built from TRBV7-2 and TRBJ2-5, with D uncertain. CDR1 is SGHTA and CDR2 is FQGNSA in the germline V gene. V lost 3 bases, J lost 1 base, and 6 bases lay in between. This CDR3 contains 13 residues. CDR3 coding DNA: TGTGCCAGCAGCTTTTCGGCCCAAGAGACCCAGTACTTC. Translating gives CASSFSAQETQYF.

The gene calls are TRBV7-9 and TRBJ2-1, with a weak D call TRBD2 (5 bases). Germline V CDR1 and CDR2: SEHNR, FQNEAQ (reference sequence). The CDR3 is made up of 16 amino acids. V dropped 6 bases and J dropped 0 bases, with 15 bases sitting between them. This CDR3 is CASSSDYPSSYNEQFF. CDR3 coding DNA: TGTGCCAGCAGTTCCGACTACCCGAGCTCCTACAATGAGCAGTTCTTC.

The rearrangement uses TRBV2 and TRBJ2-2; perhaps TRBD2 as D (5 bases). Per the germline V gene, CDR1 is SNHLY and CDR2 is FYNNEI. The CDR3 consists of 14 residues. Trimming cost V 6 bases and J 5 bases, with 13 bases left between them. In DNA form, the CDR3 reads TGTGCCAGCAGACTCGACGGCGGGACCGGGGAGCTGTTTTTT. Translating gives CASRLDGGTGELFF.

The chain joins TRBV5-6 to TRBJ2-5; 10 bases line up with TRBD1. The V gene end was trimmed by 1 base and the J gene end by 4 bases; junction bases not matched to a gene: 1. Germline V gene lookup returns CDR1 SGHDT and CDR2 YYEEEE. The CDR3 has 14 amino acids. CDR3 sequence (DNA): TGTGCCAGCAGCTTGCGGGACAGGGGAGAGACCCAGTACTTC. The encoded protein is CASSLRDRGETQYF.

Only a few counts were recorded for this clone. The chain employs TRBV2 and TRBJ1-3; D gene unclear. V was clipped by 4 bases and J by 2 bases, with 6 bases between them. The germline CDR1 and CDR2 sequences are SNHLY and FYNNEI. The CDR3 is 13 residues long. The CDR3 nucleotides are TGTGCCAGCAGTGGAGGACCTGGAAACACCATATATTTT. It yields the protein CASSGGPGNTIYF.

The chain joins TRBV6-5 to TRBJ1-2, with TRBD1 matching 8 bases. In germline, CDR1 is MNHEY, CDR2 SVGAGI. After removal of 1 base from V and 8 bases from J, the junction contained 6 bases not matched to a gene. The CDR3 is 14 residues long. CDR3 residues: CASSYFDTGGGYTF. CDR3 nucleotide sequence: TGTGCCAGCAGTTACTTTGATACAGGGGGAGGCTACACCTTC.

The gene calls are TRBV27 and TRBJ2-6; D possibly corresponds to TRBD1 (6 bases). The CDR3 contains 17 residues. Germline V gene lookup returns CDR1 MNHEY and CDR2 SMNVEV (reference sequence). Deletions cut 3 bases from V and 0 bases from J, with 12 bases between. DNA for the CDR3: TGTGCCAGCAGTTTTGGGATGGACAGCTCTGGGGCCAACGTCCTGACTTTC. Protein sequence: CASSFGMDSSGANVLTF.

The CDR3 sequence: CASSLAGDPMKGTKNIQYF. In nucleotides, the CDR3 is TGTGCCAGCAGCTTAGCGGGGGACCCTATGAAGGGGACCAAAAACATTCAGTACTTC. The V and J genes are TRBV7-2 and TRBJ2-4; the D gene could be TRBD1 or TRBD2 (5 bases each). CDR3 length: 19 amino acids. The germline V gene encodes CDR1 SGHTA and CDR2 FQGNSA. V lost 0 bases and J lost 2, with 20 bases in between.

The chain recombines TRBV12-5 with TRBJ1-2, with D hard to call. Germline-derived CDR1 and CDR2 are LGHNT and FRNRAP. With 5 bases removed from V and 6 bases from J, the gap between germline ends came to 16 bases. The CDR3 is 14 residues long. CDR3 bases: TGTGCTAGTGGTGAGAGAGACTTGTCTAATGGCTACACCTTC. Translated, it gives CASGERDLSNGYTF.

This rearrangement joins TRBV13 to TRBJ2-7; 13 nucleotides match TRBD2. The CDR3 has 18 residues. V lost 2 bases to trimming and J lost 5 bases; unmatched junction nucleotides: 12. Germline V CDR1 and CDR2: PRHDT, FYEKMQ (reference sequence). In nucleotides, the CDR3 is TGTGCCAGCAGCTTAATCGAGGGTGGACTAGCGGGAGAACACGAGCAGTACTTC. Translation: CASSLIEGGLAGEHEQYF.

The V gene is TRBV7-8, the J gene TRBJ2-5; no clear D gene. The CDR3 covers 12 residues. The ends were cut back, 4 bases at V and 3 bases at J, with 6 bases in the middle. Germline-derived CDR1 and CDR2 are SGHVS and FQNEAQ. CDR3 DNA: TGTGCCAGCAGCTGGTGGAAAGAGACCCAGTACTTC. Protein sequence: CASSWWKETQYF. The full variable domain, in which reference TRBV7-8 and TRBJ2-5 provide the parts outside the CDR3, is GAGVSQSPRYKVAKRGQDVALRCDPISGHVSLFWYQQALGQGPEFLTYFQNEAQLDKSGLPSDRFFAERPEGSVSTLKIQRTQQEDSAVYLCASSWWKETQYFGPGTRLLVL.

The rearrangement joins TRBV29-1 to TRBJ2-1; D might be TRBD2 (7 bases). From germline, CDR1 is SQVTM and CDR2 ANQGSEA. This CDR3 is 15 amino acids long. The ends were cut back, 1 base at V and 10 bases at J, with 20 bases in the middle. CDR3 in DNA: TGCAGCGTTGAAGGTCCCCTAGGGGGGGCAGGGGAGCAGTTCTTC. Its translation is CSVEGPLGGAGEQFF.

A single count supports this clone. Within the sample, other DNA sequences also encode this same CDR3. The CDR3 sequence is CATSRDLGNQPQHF. The CDR3 nucleotides are TGTGCCACCAGCAGAGATCTCGGGAATCAGCCCCAGCATTTT. V gene TRBV15 combines with J gene TRBJ1-5; D remains unclear. The CDR3 is 14 residues long. Trimming took 0 bases from V and 4 from J, leaving 7 bases between them. From germline, CDR1 is LNHNV and CDR2 YYDKDF (reference sequence).

The chain links TRBV19 to TRBJ2-7; 11 bases match TRBD2. The germline V gene has CDR1 LNHDA and CDR2 SQIVND (reference sequence). The CDR3 runs to 14 residues. V shed 5 bases and J 3 bases; nucleotides not matched to a gene: 3. CDR3 residues: CASSFGLAGYEQYF. Written as DNA, the CDR3 is TGTGCCAGTAGTTTCGGACTAGCGGGCTACGAGCAGTACTTC.

V and J are TRBV4-2 and TRBJ1-2; D not certain. The CDR3 spans 16 residues. From germline, CDR1 is LGHNA and CDR2 YNFKEQ. The V and J ends lost 4 bases and 0 bases respectively, with 15 bases between them. CDR3 DNA: TGTGCCAGCAGCCTAGTAGGCGGCACCTCTAACTATGGCTACACCTTC. As protein: CASSLVGGTSNYGYTF.

CDR3 bases: TGTGCCAGCAGCGTTGAGCCACGGGGTCCAGATACGCAGTATTTT. Its protein is CASSVEPRGPDTQYF. The chain joins TRBV9 to TRBJ2-3; weak D call: TRBD2 (5 bases). Germline assignment: CDR1 SGDLS and CDR2 YYNGEE. This CDR3 has 15 amino acids. Trimming left V 2 bases short and J 4 bases short, with 14 bases between.

In DNA, the CDR3 is TGTGCCAGCTCACCACCGACTGCCCCGCTGAATTCACCCCTCCACTTT. It codes for CASSPPTAPLNSPLHF. The rearrangement uses TRBV18 and TRBJ1-6; D is undetermined. CDR3 length: 16 amino acids. The V gene lost 0 bases and the J gene lost 7 bases, with 13 bases spanning the gap. From germline, CDR1 is KGHSH and CDR2 LQKENI.

Of note for this clone: The sample holds other DNA sequences that translate to the same CDR3. The rearrangement links TRBV6-5 to TRBJ2-1, with TRBD2 identical over 9 bases. CDR3 length: 14 residues. Germline assignment: CDR1 MNHEY and CDR2 SVGAGI. Germline trimming cut 6 bases from V and 4 bases from J; bases unmatched to any gene: 4. The CDR3 protein is CASSPGLAYNEQFF. The CDR3 region has the DNA TGTGCCAGCAGCCCGGGACTAGCTTACAATGAGCAGTTCTTC.

The chain is built from TRBV9 and TRBJ2-3; D unresolved. This CDR3 has 14 amino acids. Germline CDR1 is SGDLS and CDR2 is YYNGEE. V dropped 0 bases and J dropped 0 bases, with 5 bases sitting between them. The CDR3 loop reads CASSVEDSTDTQYF. Here the CDR3 DNA reads TGTGCCAGCAGCGTAGAGGACAGCACAGATACGCAGTATTTT.

V and J are TRBV11-3 and TRBJ1-6; D is unclear. This CDR3 spans 13 amino acids. The V end lost 2 bases, the J end lost 7 bases, and 6 bases lay between the germline ends. Germline loops: CDR1 SGHNT, CDR2 YENEEA. The CDR3 is CASSLNWNSPLHF. The CDR3 DNA reads TGTGCCAGCAGCTTAAACTGGAATTCACCCCTCCACTTT.

The chain couples TRBV15 to TRBJ2-7, with D unresolved. The length of the CDR3 is 13 residues. The V gene's germline CDR1 is LNHNV and CDR2 YYDKDF (reference sequence). The germline V and J ends were trimmed by 1 base and 4 bases, with 8 bases remaining between them. CDR3 in amino acids: CATSRVEGYEQYF. CDR3 DNA sequence: TGTGCCACCAGCAGAGTGGAAGGGTACGAGCAGTACTTC.

The chain recombines TRBV12-2 with TRBJ2-7; the D call of TRBD2 is as the table states it, not checked on the DNA. TRBV12-2 represents a pseudogene. There are 11 residues in the CDR3. CDR3 sequence reads: CASRGGYEQYF. The CDR3, as DNA: TGTGCAAGTCGCGGCGGCTACGAGCAGTACTTC.

The chain joins TRBV15 to TRBJ1-2; TRBD1 might be the D (5 bases). Trimming took 0 bases from V and 8 from J, leaving 16 bases between them. Germline V gives CDR1 LNHNV, CDR2 YYDKDF (reference sequence). The CDR3 totals 15 residues. The CDR3 DNA sequence: TGTGCCACCAGCAGAGATCGCGTAGGGGCAGGAGGCTACACCTTC. Translation gives CATSRDRVGAGGYTF.

This chain joins TRBV5-6 and TRBJ2-7, with 7 bases that match TRBD2. With V trimmed by 6 bases and J by 1 base, 10 bases remained unmatched. Germline V gene data show CDR1 as SGHDT and CDR2 as YYEEEE. CDR3 length: 15 amino acids. The CDR3 nucleotides read TGTGCCAGCATCAGCCGGACTAGTTTTTCCTACGAGCAGTACTTC. As protein: CASISRTSFSYEQYF. The full variable domain, rest sourced from reference TRBV5-6 and TRBJ2-7, is DAGVTQSPTHLIKTRGQQVTLRCSPKSGHDTVSWYQQALGQGPQFIFQYYEEEERQRGNFPDRFSGHQFPNYSSELNVNALLLGDSALYLCASISRTSFSYEQYFGPGTRLTVT.

The chain employs TRBV27 and TRBJ2-3; D remains ambiguous. Looked up from germline, CDR1 is MNHEY and CDR2 is SMNVEV (reference sequence). The CDR3 loop spans 13 amino acids. The V gene lost 7 bases and the J gene lost 1 base, with 9 bases spanning the gap. The CDR3 DNA reads as TGTGCCAGCAATCGGCGCGGCACAGATACGCAGTATTTT. Its protein product is CASNRRGTDTQYF.

V usage is TRBV25-1 and J usage is TRBJ1-1; D is unclear. The CDR3 is 14 residues long. Germline V gives CDR1 MGHDK, CDR2 SYGVNS. The V end was cut by 0 bases, the J end by 4 bases, with 9 bases between. CDR3: CASSEYKRGTEAFF. In nucleotides, the CDR3 is TGTGCCAGCAGTGAATATAAGCGGGGCACTGAAGCTTTCTTT.

The chain has TRBV5-8 and TRBJ1-5; the D is unclear. From germline, CDR1 is SGHTS and CDR2 YDEGEE. The CDR3 spans 11 residues. The ends were cut back, 2 bases at V and 9 bases at J, with 6 bases in the middle. CDR3 amino acids: CASSLLRPQHF. The CDR3 bases are TGTGCCAGCAGCTTATTAAGGCCCCAGCATTTT.

This chain links TRBV12-5 with TRBJ1-2; D unresolved. Germline V CDR1 and CDR2: LGHNT, FRNRAP. The V end was cut by 0 bases, the J end by 8 bases, with 13 bases between. This CDR3 is 14 amino acids long. CDR3 sequence reads: CASGLVPTSGGYTF. The CDR3 region has the DNA TGTGCTAGTGGTTTGGTACCAACGTCGGGAGGCTACACCTTC.

V and J are TRBV9 and TRBJ1-2; 7 nucleotides agree with TRBD1. This CDR3 contains 16 residues. Germline lookup yields CDR1 SGDLS and CDR2 YYNGEE. The junction had 7 bases not matched to a gene; V was cut back by 0 bases and J by 2 bases. The CDR3 sequence: CASSVGRGTANYGYTF. In nucleotides, the CDR3 is TGTGCCAGCAGCGTAGGAAGGGGGACAGCGAACTATGGCTACACCTTC.